One sample yielded the 26 T cell receptor beta chains listed below, sequenced in a study of cytomegalovirus exposure and HLA in healthy donors. Measured with immunoSEQ multiplex PCR; TCRdb has only the in-frame clones, and not every one. Of some 150,000 clones detected, approximately 91% appear once; the ten largest clones hold 3.3%. The specimen sequenced was PBMCs. The receptors originated from a woman aged 18-29 years in good health and CMV-seropositive.

CDR3 nucleotides: TGCAGCGCATGCGGAAGGAACTACAATGAGCAGTTCTTC. Its translation: CSACGRNYNEQFF. The genes are TRBV29-1 and TRBJ2-1; D unresolved. Trimming cost V 7 bases and J 3 bases, with 13 bases left between them. Germline V CDR1 and CDR2: SQVTM, ANQGSEA. The CDR3 length is 13 residues.

The CDR3 DNA reads TGTGCCAGCAGCCGGGCTAGCGGGATTTCGCAGTACAATGAGCAGTTCTTC. It translates to CASSRASGISQYNEQFF. The chain carries TRBV14 and TRBJ2-1, with TRBD2 identical over 9 bases. CDR3 size: 17 residues. In germline, CDR1 is SGHDN, CDR2 FVKESK. V trimming: 4 bases; J trimming: 4 bases; junction bases outside the gene matches: 11.

J is TRBJ2-1 and V is TRBV21-1; TRBD2 is the table's D call, not checked against the DNA. TRBV21-1 has pseudogene status. This CDR3 contains 20 residues. The CDR3 region has the DNA TGTGCCAGCAGCAAAGTGGACGGTAGCGTGACTAGCGGGAGGGCCGATGAGCAGTTCTTC. The encoded protein is CASSKVDGSVTSGRADEQFF.

V and J are TRBV5-1 and TRBJ1-1; the D is unclear. Trimming removed 0 bases from V and 3 bases from J, with 15 bases in between. Germline lookup yields CDR1 SGHRS and CDR2 YFSETQ. This CDR3 has 16 residues. The CDR3 is CASSLEPSRGDTEAFF. In DNA form, the CDR3 reads TGCGCCAGCAGCTTGGAGCCCTCCCGAGGTGACACTGAAGCTTTCTTT.

The chain is built from TRBV27 and TRBJ2-7, with 8 bases identical to TRBD1. Germline V gene lookup returns CDR1 MNHEY and CDR2 SMNVEV (reference sequence). The junction had 5 bases not matched to a gene; V was cut back by 10 bases and J by 0 bases. The CDR3 is 13 amino acids. The CDR3 here is CATPTGVSYEQYF. The CDR3 coding sequence is TGTGCCACCCCGACAGGGGTCTCCTACGAGCAGTACTTC.

The chain couples TRBV30 to TRBJ1-5; 7 bases align to TRBD1. In germline, CDR1 is GTSNPN, CDR2 SVGIG (reference sequence). The CDR3 spans 14 residues. V was pared by 2 bases and J by 5 bases, with 6 bases of the junction left unmatched. In DNA, the CDR3 is TGTGCCTGGAGTCGTGGACAGGTTTATCAGCCCCAGCATTTT. Translation gives CAWSRGQVYQPQHF.

The rearrangement joins TRBV28 to TRBJ1-2; D might be TRBD1 (6 bases). Per germline, CDR1 MDHEN and CDR2 SYDVKM. Trimming pared 3 bases from V and 3 bases from J, leaving 14 bases between. The CDR3 contains 15 residues. The CDR3 region is CASSLRTDRHYGYTF. CDR3 nucleotide sequence: TGTGCCAGCAGTTTGAGGACAGATCGGCACTATGGCTACACCTTC.

This sequence joins TRBV30 and TRBJ2-5; no clear D gene. The CDR3 loop spans 12 amino acids. Trimming removed 0 bases at V and 5 bases at J, with 7 bases between. Germline V gene sequence: CDR1 GTSNPN, CDR2 SVGIG (reference sequence). CDR3 coding DNA: TGTGCCTGGAGTGTTCGGTTGGAGACCCAGTACTTC. It translates to CAWSVRLETQYF.

This clone appeared a few times. The CDR3 coding sequence is TGTGCCAGCAGCTTGGTATCGACCTCGAGGGCTGGAAACACCATATATTTT. Translating it yields CASSLVSTSRAGNTIYF. The V and J genes are TRBV5-6 and TRBJ1-3; the D is unclear. This CDR3 comprises 17 residues. Germline-derived CDR1 and CDR2 are SGHDT and YYEEEE. The V and J ends lost 0 bases and 2 bases respectively, with 15 bases between them. Looking up the rest from reference TRBV5-6 and TRBJ1-3 gives the full variable domain: DAGVTQSPTHLIKTRGQQVTLRCSPKSGHDTVSWYQQALGQGPQFIFQYYEEEERQRGNFPDRFSGHQFPNYSSELNVNALLLGDSALYLCASSLVSTSRAGNTIYFGEGSWLTVV.

V usage is TRBV7-9 and J usage is TRBJ1-1; no reliable D call. This CDR3 is 14 amino acids long. V shed 1 base and J shed 0 bases, with 6 bases lying between them. Germline CDR1 is SEHNR and CDR2 is FQNEAQ (reference sequence). This chain's CDR3 is CASSLEQLNTEAFF. CDR3 in DNA: TGTGCCAGCAGCTTAGAACAATTGAACACTGAAGCTTTCTTT. Filled out from reference TRBV7-9 and TRBJ1-1, the complete variable domain reads DTGVSQNPRHKITKRGQNVTFRCDPISEHNRLYWYRQTLGQGPEFLTYFQNEAQLEKSRLLSDRFSAERPKGSFSTLEIQRTEQGDSAMYLCASSLEQLNTEAFFGQGTRLTVV.

This sequence joins TRBV4-2 and TRBJ1-1; TRBD1 matches 7 bases. There are 16 residues in the CDR3. Germline CDR1 reads LGHNA; CDR2 reads YNFKEQ. V lost 0 bases and J lost 0; bases outside the gene matches: 4. The DNA for the CDR3 is TGTGCCAGCAGCCAAGAGGACAGGATGCTGAACACTGAAGCTTTCTTT. It yields the protein CASSQEDRMLNTEAFF.

V usage is TRBV5-6 and J usage is TRBJ1-5; D is unresolved. V was pared by 0 bases and J by 5 bases, with 3 bases between. Germline V lookup: CDR1 SGHDT, CDR2 YYEEEE. The CDR3 is made up of 12 amino acids. This chain's CDR3 is CASSLGDQPQHF. Here the CDR3 DNA reads TGTGCCAGCAGCTTGGGCGATCAGCCCCAGCATTTT.

The chain recombines TRBV14 with TRBJ2-2; 9 bases align to TRBD2. The V gene end was trimmed by 1 base and the J gene end by 3 bases; junction bases not matched to a gene: 3. The CDR3 spans 16 residues. Per germline, CDR1 SGHDN and CDR2 FVKESK. The CDR3 here is CASSQGAGGYTGELFF. In DNA, the CDR3 is TGTGCCAGCAGCCAAGGAGCGGGAGGATACACCGGGGAGCTGTTTTTT.

V and J are TRBV5-1 and TRBJ2-1; 10 bases align to TRBD2. Looked up from germline, CDR1 is SGHRS and CDR2 is YFSETQ. The CDR3 loop spans 16 amino acids. J lost 4 bases, V lost 5 bases, and 9 bases had no gene match. For the CDR3, the DNA is TGCGCCAGCAGTCCCCCTGTAGCGGGAGGTTACAATGAGCAGTTCTTC. It is translated as CASSPPVAGGYNEQFF.

The V call is TRBV4-1, the J call TRBJ1-2; 7 bases agree with TRBD1. The ends lost 7 bases at V and 4 bases at J; junction bases unmatched: 6. The CDR3 extends over 13 amino acids. Germline V gene lookup returns CDR1 MGHRA and CDR2 YSYEKL. CDR3 in amino acids: CASKGDRLYGYTF. The CDR3 DNA reads as TGCGCCAGCAAGGGGGACAGACTCTATGGCTACACCTTC.

V and J are TRBV6-1 and TRBJ2-1; TRBD1 agrees at 12 bases. Unmatched junction bases numbered 13, after V lost 4 bases and J lost 0 bases. Germline CDR1 is MNHNS and CDR2 is SASEGT. This CDR3 contains 20 residues. In DNA form, the CDR3 reads TGTGCCAGCAGTGCGCAACCGGGACAGGGGGCAACAAGCTCCTACAATGAGCAGTTCTTC. It translates to CASSAQPGQGATSSYNEQFF.

The rearrangement uses TRBV5-1 and TRBJ2-5; 13 nucleotides align to TRBD2. Trimming cost V 3 bases and J 5 bases; bases outside gene matches: 13. CDR1 and CDR2 from the germline V gene are SGHRS and YFSETQ. This CDR3 contains 18 residues. The CDR3 nucleotides read TGCGCCAGCAGCTCTGGGACTAGCGGGAAAAACCATCATGAGACCCAGTACTTC. This sequence encodes CASSSGTSGKNHHETQYF. Full variable domain (rest looked up from reference TRBV5-1 and TRBJ2-5): KAGVTQTPRYLIKTRGQQVTLSCSPISGHRSVSWYQQTPGQGLQFLFEYFSETQRNKGNFPGRFSGRQFSNSRSEMNVSTLELGDSALYLCASSSGTSGKNHHETQYFGPGTRLLVL.

The V gene is TRBV21-1, the J gene TRBJ2-1; the listed D gene, TRBD2, was not tested against the DNA. TRBV21-1 is marked as a pseudogene. The CDR3 extends over 20 amino acids. The CDR3 DNA sequence: TGTGCCAGCAGCAAAAGAAGGGAAGCTCAGGGTACAGACGGGGGCAATGAGCAGTTCTTC. The encoded protein is CASSKRREAQGTDGGNEQFF.

This sequence joins TRBV18 and TRBJ2-5; no clear D gene. The CDR3 spans 12 residues. With 2 bases removed from V and 5 bases from J, the gap between germline ends came to 6 bases. Germline loops: CDR1 KGHSH, CDR2 LQKENI. The CDR3 DNA reads TGTGCCAGCTCACCAGTCGGGGAGACCCAGTACTTC. It translates to CASSPVGETQYF.

The chain combines TRBV27 with TRBJ2-7, with TRBD2 matching 7 bases. Germline CDR1 and CDR2: MNHEY and SMNVEV (reference sequence). The CDR3 totals 13 residues. The J segment lost 6 bases and the V segment lost 10 bases, leaving 12 bases of the junction unmatched. For the CDR3, the DNA is TGTGCCACCGGGGCTGGCGGGAGACCCGAGCAGTACTTC. It encodes CATGAGGRPEQYF.

The V and J genes are TRBV28 and TRBJ1-1; D not resolved. The CDR3 runs 15 residues. The V gene lost 7 bases and the J gene lost 1 base, with 16 bases spanning the gap. Looked up from germline, CDR1 is MDHEN and CDR2 is SYDVKM. In DNA form, the CDR3 reads TGTGCCAGCAACTGGGAGGTGGGAGGGAACACTGAAGCTTTCTTT. Translating it yields CASNWEVGGNTEAFF.

The chain links TRBV2 to TRBJ2-3; D not certain. V gave up 8 bases and J gave up 1 base, with 13 bases separating them. CDR1 is SNHLY and CDR2 is FYNNEI in the germline V gene. The CDR3 is 14 amino acids. CDR3 region: CASLARLGTDTQYF. The CDR3 region has the DNA TGTGCCAGCCTCGCCCGACTGGGCACAGATACGCAGTATTTT.

The chain has TRBV4-2 and TRBJ2-5, with 7 bases lining up with TRBD2. Trimming took 0 bases from V and 5 from J; bases not matched to a gene: 9. CDR3 size: 16 residues. CDR1 is LGHNA and CDR2 is YNFKEQ in the germline V gene. CDR3: CASSQDASGKAETQYF. The CDR3 region has the DNA TGTGCCAGCAGCCAAGATGCAAGCGGGAAAGCGGAGACCCAGTACTTC.

This chain joins TRBV10-3 and TRBJ2-1, with 8 bases that match TRBD2. The CDR3 length is 14 residues. CDR1 ENHRY and CDR2 SYGVKD come from the germline V gene. V trimming: 6 bases; J trimming: 1 base; junction bases outside the gene matches: 2. The CDR3 here is CAISTSGSYNEQFF. In DNA form, the CDR3 reads TGTGCCATCAGCACTAGCGGATCCTACAATGAGCAGTTCTTC.

The chain joins TRBV14 to TRBJ2-3; 8 nucleotides match TRBD2. The CDR3 contains 17 residues. The germline V gene has CDR1 SGHDN and CDR2 FVKESK. J was trimmed by 0 bases and V by 5 bases; bases with no gene match: 10. The CDR3 is CASSGVAGTPSTDTQYF. In DNA form, the CDR3 reads TGTGCCAGCAGCGGGGTAGCGGGAACACCTAGCACAGATACGCAGTATTTT.

The chain couples TRBV18 to TRBJ2-1; unclear D gene. CDR3 length equals 16 residues. Germline values: CDR1 KGHSH, CDR2 LQKENI. The germline V and J ends were trimmed by 6 bases and 0 bases, with 15 bases remaining between them. Here the CDR3 reads CASSPLAESSYNEQFF. The CDR3 DNA follows: TGTGCCAGCTCTCCCTTGGCGGAAAGCTCCTACAATGAGCAGTTCTTC.